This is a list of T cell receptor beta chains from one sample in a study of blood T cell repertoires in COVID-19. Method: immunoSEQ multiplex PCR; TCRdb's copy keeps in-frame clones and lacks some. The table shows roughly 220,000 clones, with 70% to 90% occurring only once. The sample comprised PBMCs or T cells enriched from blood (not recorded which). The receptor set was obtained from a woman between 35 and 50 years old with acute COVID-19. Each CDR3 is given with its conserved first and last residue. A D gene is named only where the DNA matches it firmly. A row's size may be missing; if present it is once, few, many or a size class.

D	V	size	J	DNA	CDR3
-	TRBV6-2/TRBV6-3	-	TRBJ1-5	TGTGCCAGCAGTTACTCGGGGGGGACCCCAAATCAGCCCCAGCATTTT	CASSYSGGTPNQPQHF
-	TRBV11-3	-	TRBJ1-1	TGTGCCAGCAGCTTAGCCAGTGTTGAAGCTTTCTTT	CASSLASVEAFF
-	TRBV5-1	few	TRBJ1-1	TGCGCCAGCAGCTTGGGGGCAGGGCACACTGAAGCTTTCTTT	CASSLGAGHTEAFF
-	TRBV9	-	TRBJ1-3	TGTGCCAGCAGCGACGGGGACTCTGGAAACACCATATATTTT	CASSDGDSGNTIYF
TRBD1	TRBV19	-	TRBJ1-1	TGTGCCAGTAGTAGCCCCCAGGGGGGTACTGAAGCTTTCTTT	CASSSPQGGTEAFF
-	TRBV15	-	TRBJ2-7	TGTGCCACCAGCGGGCAAGATTACGAGCAGTACTTC	CATSGQDYEQYF
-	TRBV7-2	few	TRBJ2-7	TGTGCCAGCAGCTTAGCAGGGCCGCCGGGGGAGCAGTACTTC	CASSLAGPPGEQYF
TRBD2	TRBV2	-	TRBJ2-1	TGTGCCAGCAGTGATAGGACTAGTCTTTACAATGAGCAGTTCTTC	CASSDRTSLYNEQFF
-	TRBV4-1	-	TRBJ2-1	TGCGCCAGCAGCCAAGCCGGGACAGGGCGGACTAGCGACCGAAATGAGCAGTTCTTC	CASSQAGTGRTSDRNEQFF
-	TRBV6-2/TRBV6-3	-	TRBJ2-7	TGTGCCAGCAGTTACGGCCCGCTCGGGTACGGCTACGAGCAGTACTTC	CASSYGPLGYGYEQYF
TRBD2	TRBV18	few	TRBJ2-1	TGTGCCAGCTCACAACTAGCGGGGGACAATGAGCAGTTCTTC	CASSQLAGDNEQFF
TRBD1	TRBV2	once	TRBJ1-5	TGTGCCAGCGTCCGGGACAGGGGTAATCAGCCCCAGCATTTT	CASVRDRGNQPQHF
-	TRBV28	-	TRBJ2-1	TGTGCCAGCAATGCTGGGGGGATCTACAATGAGCAGTTCTTC	CASNAGGIYNEQFF
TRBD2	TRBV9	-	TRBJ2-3	TGTGCCAGCAGCGTAGAGAGGAGCGGGAGTCCTACGCAGTATTTT	CASSVERSGSPTQYF
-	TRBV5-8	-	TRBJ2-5	TGTGCCAGCAGCTTGGGGGGGGGCAGCGCAGAGACCCAGTACTTC	CASSLGGGSAETQYF
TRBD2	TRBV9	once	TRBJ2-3	TGTGCCAGCAGCGTCTCTAGCGGGAGCCCAGATACGCAGTATTTT	CASSVSSGSPDTQYF
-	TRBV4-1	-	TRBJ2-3	TGCGCCAGCAGCCCGAAAGGCCTTTTAGCTCAGAGTACGCAGTATTTT	CASSPKGLLAQSTQYF
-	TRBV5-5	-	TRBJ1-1	TGTGCCAGCAGCCCGGTCGGGGGGAACACTGAAGCTTTCTTT	CASSPVGGNTEAFF
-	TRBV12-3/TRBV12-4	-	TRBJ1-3	TGTGCCAGCAGCCCGGAGGGAAACACCATATATTTT	CASSPEGNTIYF
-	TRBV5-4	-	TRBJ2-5	TGTGCCAGCAGCTTCGGGGGGCTTGACGAGACCCAGTACTTC	CASSFGGLDETQYF
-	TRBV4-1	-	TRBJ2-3	TGCGCCAGCAGCCCCCGTTTGGATACGCAGTATTTT	CASSPRLDTQYF
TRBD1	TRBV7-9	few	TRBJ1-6	TGTGCCAGCAGCCCGGACAGGGTTAATTCACCCCTCCACTTT	CASSPDRVNSPLHF
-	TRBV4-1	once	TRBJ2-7	TGCGCCAGCAGCCAAGAATCCAGGTCTACCTACGAGCAGTACTTC	CASSQESRSTYEQYF
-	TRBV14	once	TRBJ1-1	TGTGCCAGCAGCTTACAAGGGGGAAGCACTGAAGCTTTCTTT	CASSLQGGSTEAFF
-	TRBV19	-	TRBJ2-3	TGTGCCAGCCGGGGATGGGGAGTGCGAGGAATACAAGATACGCAGTATTTT	CASRGWGVRGIQDTQYF
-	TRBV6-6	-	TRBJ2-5	TGTGCCAGCAGTCAACCTCAACGAGCGGGCCGATGGGAGACCCAGTACTTC	CASSQPQRAGRWETQYF
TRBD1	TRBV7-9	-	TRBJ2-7	TGTGCCAGCAGCTTAAGACAGGGACAGCAGTACTTC	CASSLRQGQQYF
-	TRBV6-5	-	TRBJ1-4	TGTGCCAGCAGTTACTCGAGACGGGGGGAAAGGGAAAAACTGTTTTTT	CASSYSRRGEREKLFF
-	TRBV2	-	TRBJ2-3	TGTGCCAGCAGTGAAGAGTTTCTGCGGGGGCGAGAGATTTTT	CASSEEFLRGREIF
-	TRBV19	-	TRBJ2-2	TGTGCCAGTACCACCGTCTCAGCATTCGGGTCCGGGGAGCTGTTTTTT	CASTTVSAFGSGELFF
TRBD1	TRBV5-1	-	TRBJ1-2	TGCGCCAGCAGCTGGCCCCGGACAGGGGTACCCTTC	CASSWPRTGVPF
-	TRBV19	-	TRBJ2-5	TGTGCCAGTAGCCGGGGGGCAGCTGCGGTGACCCAGTACTTC	CASSRGAAAVTQYF
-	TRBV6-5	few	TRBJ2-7	TGTGCCAGCATGGTGGTTGAGGGCGGGCTCGAGCAGTACTTC	CASMVVEGGLEQYF
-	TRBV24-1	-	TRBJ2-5	TGTGCCACCAGTAGGGCAGGGGCACAAGAGACCCAGTACTTC	CATSRAGAQETQYF
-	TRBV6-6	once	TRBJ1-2	TGTGCCAGCAGACTTGTGACAAACTATGGCTACACCTTC	CASRLVTNYGYTF
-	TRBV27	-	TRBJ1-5	TGTGCCAGCAGTTTAACAGGGCCAGGCAATCAGCCCCAGCATTTT	CASSLTGPGNQPQHF
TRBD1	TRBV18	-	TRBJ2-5	TGTGCCAGCTCACTGGGACAGCTACAAGAGACCCAGTACTTC	CASSLGQLQETQYF
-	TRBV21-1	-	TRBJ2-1	TGTGCCAGCAGCTATCGGGGGAGTGGGCAGTTCTTC	CASSYRGSGQFF
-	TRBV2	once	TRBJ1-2	TGTGCCAGCAGTGATGCCCGCGACTATGGCTACACCTTC	CASSDARDYGYTF
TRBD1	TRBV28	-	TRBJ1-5	TGTGCCAGCAGCCTCTCCGGGACAGGGACATATAGCAATCAGCCCCAGCATTTT	CASSLSGTGTYSNQPQHF
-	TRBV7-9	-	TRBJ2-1	TGTGCCAGCAGCTTAGACTCCCGCAATGAGCAGTTCTTC	CASSLDSRNEQFF
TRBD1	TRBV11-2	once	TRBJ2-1	TGTGCCAGCAGCTCCGAAGGACAGGGCTTCTACAATGAGCAGTTCTTC	CASSSEGQGFYNEQFF
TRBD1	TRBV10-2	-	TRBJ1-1	TGCGCCAGCAGGCCTCAACAGGGGGTAGGAACTGAAGCTTTCTTT	CASRPQQGVGTEAFF
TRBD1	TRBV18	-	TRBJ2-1	TGTGCCAGCTCACCAAAAGACAGGGTCGAGCAGTTCTTC	CASSPKDRVEQFF
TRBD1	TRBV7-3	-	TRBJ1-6	TGTGCCAGCAGCTTAAGAGGGGGCGATCCCCTCCACTTT	CASSLRGGDPLHF
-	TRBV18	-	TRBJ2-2	TGTGCCAGCTCTCGCGACACCGGGGAGCTGTTTTTT	CASSRDTGELFF
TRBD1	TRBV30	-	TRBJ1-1	TGTGCCTGGAACAACATCGGACAGGGGAACACTGAAGCTTTCTTT	CAWNNIGQGNTEAFF
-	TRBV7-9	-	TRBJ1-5	TGTGCCAGCAGCCTTTATAATAGCAATCAGCCCCAGCATTTT	CASSLYNSNQPQHF
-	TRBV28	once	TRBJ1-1	TGTGCCAGCAGCCGGGGGGGGGCAGGCACTGAAGCTTTCTTT	CASSRGGAGTEAFF
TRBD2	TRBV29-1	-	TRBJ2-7	TGCAGCGTTGATGGGGGAGGAACTAGCGGATCTTCCTACGAGCAGTACTTC	CSVDGGGTSGSSYEQYF
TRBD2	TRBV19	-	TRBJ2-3	TGTGCCAGTAGTATCCCTAGCGGGAGGGCAAGCACAGATACGCAGTATTTT	CASSIPSGRASTDTQYF
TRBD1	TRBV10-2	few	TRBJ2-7	TGCGCCAGCAACGGACAGGGAGTCCACGAGCAGTACTTC	CASNGQGVHEQYF
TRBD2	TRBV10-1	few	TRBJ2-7	TGCGCCAGCAGTGAGGTGGGACTAGCGGGAGTCGACCACGAGCAGTACTTC	CASSEVGLAGVDHEQYF
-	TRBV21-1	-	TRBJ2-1	TGTGCCAGCAGCAAAACCCCGACTAGCGGGAGTTTCGGCAATGAGCAGTTCTTC	CASSKTPTSGSFGNEQFF
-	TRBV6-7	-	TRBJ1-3	TGTGCCAGCAGTCCTCATTTTCTTCAGGGGAACACCATATATTTT	CASSPHFLQGNTIYF
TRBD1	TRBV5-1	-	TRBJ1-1	TGCGCCAGCAGATCTACAGGGGGCCCTCCCCCGAACACTGAAGCTTTCTTT	CASRSTGGPPPNTEAFF
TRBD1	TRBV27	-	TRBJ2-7	TGTGCCAGCAGTTCAGACAGGGCGTCCTACGAGCAGTACTTC	CASSSDRASYEQYF